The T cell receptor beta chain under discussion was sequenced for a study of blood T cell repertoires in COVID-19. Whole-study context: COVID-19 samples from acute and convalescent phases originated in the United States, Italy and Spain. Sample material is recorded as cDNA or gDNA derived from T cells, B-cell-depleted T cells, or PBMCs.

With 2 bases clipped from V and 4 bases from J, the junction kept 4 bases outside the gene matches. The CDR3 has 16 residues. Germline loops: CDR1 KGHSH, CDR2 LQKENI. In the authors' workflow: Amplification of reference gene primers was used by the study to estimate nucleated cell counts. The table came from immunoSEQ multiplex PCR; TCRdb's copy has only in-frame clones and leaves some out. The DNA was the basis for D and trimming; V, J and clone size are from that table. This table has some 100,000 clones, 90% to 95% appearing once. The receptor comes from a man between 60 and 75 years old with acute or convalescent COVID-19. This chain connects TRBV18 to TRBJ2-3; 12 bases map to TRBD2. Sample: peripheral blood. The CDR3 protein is CASSPRTSGTSDTQYF. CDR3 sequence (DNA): TGTGCCAGCTCACCAAGGACTAGCGGGACCTCAGATACGCAGTATTTT.